These 19 T cell receptor beta chains share one sample of origin, sequenced in a study of cytomegalovirus exposure and HLA in healthy donors. The primer mix had 60 Vbeta and 13 Jbeta primers. Only in-frame clones appear in the TCRdb table, and some are missing; sequencing was by immunoSEQ multiplex PCR. The sample has around 78,000 clones; over 70% are singletons. Input material: PBMCs. The receptors stem from a male donor in good health and CMV-seronegative.

This rearrangement joins TRBV7-9 to TRBJ2-5; a possible D gene is TRBD1 (6 bases). The germline CDR1 and CDR2 sequences are SEHNR and FQNEAQ (reference sequence). The CDR3 sequence is 13 residues long. With 5 bases removed from V and 2 bases from J, the gap between germline ends came to 9 bases. The CDR3: CASSVQGQETQYF. CDR3 bases: TGTGCCAGCAGCGTACAGGGACAAGAGACCCAGTACTTC.

This clone was found a few times. The CDR3: CASSLGLYNEQFF. The CDR3 bases are TGTGCCAGCAGCCTTGGACTTTACAATGAGCAGTTCTTC. The chain links TRBV9 to TRBJ2-1, with D maybe TRBD2 (5 bases). This CDR3 is 13 amino acids long. Germline values: CDR1 SGDLS, CDR2 YYNGEE. Trimming pared 4 bases from V and 4 bases from J, leaving 9 bases between.

V usage is TRBV7-2 and J usage is TRBJ1-2, with a tentative D call TRBD1 (6 bases). V shed 5 bases and J shed 5 bases, with 18 bases lying between them. This CDR3 spans 15 amino acids. Germline lookup yields CDR1 SGHTA and CDR2 FQGNSA. The CDR3 DNA is TGTGCCAGCAGCATCGGAATCGGACAGTTATATGGCTACACCTTC. Encoded protein: CASSIGIGQLYGYTF.

The chain is built from TRBV6-5 and TRBJ2-7; 7 bases are shared with TRBD2. V shed 4 bases and J 1 base; nucleotides not matched to a gene: 4. CDR3 length: 14 residues. Germline assignment: CDR1 MNHEY and CDR2 SVGAGI. The chain's CDR3 is CASSSWGGSYEQYF. The CDR3 DNA follows: TGTGCCAGCAGTTCCTGGGGAGGGTCCTACGAGCAGTACTTC.

This clone has a handful of counts. V and J are TRBV5-3 and TRBJ2-7; weak D call: TRBD1 (6 bases). TRBV5-3 is recorded as an ORF, its role being uncertain. This CDR3 has 16 residues. V lost 7 bases and J lost 4, with 24 bases in between. CDR3 region: CARQTLTGPSPYEQYF. CDR3 coding DNA: TGTGCCAGACAGACGTTGACAGGTCCTTCACCTTACGAGCAGTACTTC.

This sequence joins TRBV4-2 and TRBJ1-4; D perhaps matches TRBD1 (5 bases). The V gene lost 0 bases and the J gene lost 0 bases, with 11 bases spanning the gap. The CDR3 sequence is 17 residues long. Germline CDR1 LGHNA, CDR2 YNFKEQ. The chain's CDR3 is CASSQDRSRATNEKLFF. The CDR3, as DNA: TGTGCCAGCAGCCAAGATCGCTCCAGGGCAACTAATGAAAAACTGTTTTTT.

The gene calls are TRBV27 and TRBJ2-7; TRBD1 aligns across 9 bases. Unmatched junction bases numbered 10, after V lost 3 bases and J lost 7 bases. Per germline, CDR1 MNHEY and CDR2 SMNVEV (reference sequence). CDR3 length equals 15 residues. CDR3 protein: CASSFSGQGKGEQYF. In DNA, the CDR3 is TGTGCCAGCAGTTTTTCGGGACAGGGAAAAGGAGAGCAGTACTTC.

The chain combines TRBV2 with TRBJ2-7; no reliable D call. The CDR3 is made up of 11 amino acids. V lost 10 bases and J lost 5, with 12 bases in between. Germline V CDR1 and CDR2: SNHLY, FYNNEI. CDR3 bases: TGTGCCACTAGGAACATCGACGAGCAGTACTTC. Its translation is CATRNIDEQYF.

This rearrangement joins TRBV11-3 to TRBJ2-1; 9 bases align to TRBD2. This CDR3 comprises 14 residues. After removal of 5 bases from V and 10 bases from J, the junction contained 9 bases not matched to a gene. In germline, CDR1 is SGHNT, CDR2 YENEEA. The CDR3 is CASSPHLGTSEQFF. In nucleotides, the CDR3 is TGTGCCAGCAGCCCACATTTGGGGACTAGCGAGCAGTTCTTC.

This sequence joins TRBV4-1 and TRBJ2-2, with 10 bases aligning to TRBD2. V lost 0 bases, J lost 10 bases, and 23 bases stayed unmatched. CDR3 length: 21 amino acids. Per germline, CDR1 MGHRA and CDR2 YSYEKL. The CDR3 DNA reads as TGCGCCAGCAGCCAAGATAGGGGCCAGCGGGGGGGCGAGAGCCTTTGGGTGGAGCTGTTTTTT. This translates into CASSQDRGQRGGESLWVELFF.

V gene TRBV10-2 combines with J gene TRBJ2-2; 10 nucleotides line up with TRBD2. CDR3 length: 17 residues. Looked up from germline, CDR1 is WSHSY and CDR2 is SAAADI. V lost 3 bases and J lost 6; bases outside the gene matches: 10. CDR3 loop: CASSERSSGRSSGELFF. CDR3 nucleotides: TGCGCCAGCAGTGAAAGGAGTAGCGGGAGGTCATCCGGGGAGCTGTTTTTT.

This rearrangement joins TRBV18 to TRBJ1-1; maybe TRBD1 (5 bases). Trimming shortened V by 3 bases and J by 1 base, and 12 bases separated the two germline ends. Germline V gives CDR1 KGHSH, CDR2 LQKENI. The CDR3 is made up of 15 amino acids. CDR3 sequence: CASSPGLRKNTEAFF. The CDR3 DNA reads TGTGCCAGCTCACCGGGACTTAGGAAGAACACTGAAGCTTTCTTT.

The J gene is TRBJ2-1, the V gene TRBV6-4; weak D call: TRBD1 (6 bases). Between the trimmed V and J ends, which lost 2 bases and 12 bases, there was a span of 14 bases. The germline CDR1 and CDR2 sequences are MRHNA and SNTAGT. The length of the CDR3 is 13 residues. The CDR3 DNA follows: TGTGCCAGCAGTGACGGAACCGGGACACCGCAGTTCTTC. It codes for CASSDGTGTPQFF.

This chain uses TRBV30 with TRBJ1-6; 9 bases map to TRBD1. Germline values: CDR1 GTSNPN, CDR2 SVGIG (reference sequence). The CDR3 is made up of 14 amino acids. The ends lost 2 bases at V and 7 bases at J; junction bases unmatched: 3. The CDR3 sequence: CAWSLGQGNSPLHF. As DNA, the CDR3 is TGTGCCTGGAGTCTAGGACAGGGGAATTCACCCCTCCACTTT.

The chain joins TRBV11-2 to TRBJ1-1, with TRBD1 as a possible D gene (6 bases). V dropped 1 base and J dropped 5 bases, with 11 bases sitting between them. The germline gives CDR1 SGHAT, CDR2 FQNNGV. The CDR3 is 14 amino acids. The CDR3 spells CASSLVRQATEAFF. CDR3 DNA sequence: TGTGCCAGCAGCTTAGTTCGACAGGCTACTGAAGCTTTCTTT.

The chain recombines TRBV2 with TRBJ2-4; TRBD1 aligns across 9 bases. V lost 4 bases to trimming and J lost 6 bases; unmatched junction nucleotides: 1. The CDR3 is made up of 13 amino acids. CDR1 and CDR2 (germline): SNHLY, FYNNEI. The CDR3 DNA reads as TGTGCCAGCAGTGCGGGACAGGGAAACATTCAGTACTTC. Its protein product is CASSAGQGNIQYF.

The chain is built from TRBV5-6 and TRBJ2-7, with a possible D match to TRBD2 (5 bases). The ends were cut back, 0 bases at V and 1 base at J, with 5 bases in the middle. The CDR3 length is 13 residues. The V gene's germline CDR1 is SGHDT and CDR2 YYEEEE. CDR3 region: CASSLAGSYEQYF. CDR3 DNA: TGTGCCAGCAGCTTGGCGGGGTCCTACGAGCAGTACTTC.

The chain couples TRBV18 to TRBJ2-3; possibly TRBD2 for D (5 bases). This CDR3 is 14 amino acids long. Germline V gene lookup returns CDR1 KGHSH and CDR2 LQKENI. V dropped 6 bases and J dropped 6 bases, with 16 bases sitting between them. CDR3 DNA: TGTGCCAGCTCTATAAGGTCTTCGGGGGATACGCAGTATTTT. It translates to CASSIRSSGDTQYF. The entire variable domain, with the rest obtained from reference TRBV18 and TRBJ2-3, is as follows: NAGVMQNPRHLVRRRGQEARLRCSPMKGHSHVYWYRQLPEEGLKFMVYLQKENIIDESGMPKERFSAEFPKEGPSILRIQQVVRGDSAAYFCASSIRSSGDTQYFGPGTRLTVL.

This clone was seen only a few times. This chain uses TRBV5-5 with TRBJ1-3; 7 bases agree with TRBD1. V gave up 4 bases and J gave up 8 bases; unmatched junction bases: 6. CDR1 is SGHKS and CDR2 is YYEKEE in the germline V gene (reference sequence). The length of the CDR3 is 13 residues. The CDR3 nucleotides are TGTGCCAGCAGCCCGACAGGGATCGACACCATATATTTT. It codes for CASSPTGIDTIYF.